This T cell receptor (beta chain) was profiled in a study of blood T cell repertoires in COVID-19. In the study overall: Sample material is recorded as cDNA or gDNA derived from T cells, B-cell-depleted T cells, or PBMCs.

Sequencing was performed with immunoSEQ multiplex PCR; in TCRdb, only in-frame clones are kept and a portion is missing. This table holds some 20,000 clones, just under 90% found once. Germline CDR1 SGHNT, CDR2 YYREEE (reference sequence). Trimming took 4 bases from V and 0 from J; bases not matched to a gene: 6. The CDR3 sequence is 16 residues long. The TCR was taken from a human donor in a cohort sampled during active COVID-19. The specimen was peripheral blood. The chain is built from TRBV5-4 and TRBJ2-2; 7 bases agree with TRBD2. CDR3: CASSTDAGANTGELFF. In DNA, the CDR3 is TGTGCCAGCAGCACGGATGCGGGGGCGAACACCGGGGAGCTGTTTTTT.